This T cell receptor beta chain was obtained from a study of beta chain features in type 1 diabetes. All of the isolated RNA was reverse transcribed, so expressed TCRB transcripts were sequenced. Libraries were prepared by immunoSEQ multiplex PCR; TCRdb keeps only in-frame clonotypes and omits some of them. Of roughly 500,000 clones listed, 30% are singletons. Germline CDR1 reads SEHNR; CDR2 reads FQNEAQ (reference sequence). V shed 5 bases, J shed 9 bases, and the junction held 8 bases outside the gene matches. CDR3 size: 13 residues. This receptor was obtained from a man aged 18 to 29 in good health. The source material was naive CD4+ T cells from blood. The chain has TRBV7-9 and TRBJ1-1; TRBD1 aligns across 8 bases. The CDR3 coding sequence is TGTGCCAGCAGCGCCGGACAGGGTATCAAAGCTTTCTTT. Protein sequence: CASSAGQGIKAFF.